Listed below are T cell receptor beta chains from one sample, sequenced in a study of blood T cell repertoires in COVID-19. The assay was immunoSEQ multiplex PCR, and TCRdb's table has in-frame clones only and misses some. The data hold about 400,000 clones, with 75% to 90% observed a single time. The sequencing input was peripheral blood. The receptors stem from a woman in her twenties or thirties with active or convalescent COVID-19. CDR3s include the opening cysteine and the closing phenylalanine or tryptophan. A D gene is named only where the DNA matches it firmly. A clone size is listed for some rows: how often the clone was seen (once, few, many), or a class if it is expanded.

NA	TRBV3-1/TRBV3-2	NA	TRBJ1-2	CASSLGTTNYGYTF	TGTGCCAGCAGCCTAGGCACTACTAACTATGGCTACACCTTC
TRBD1	TRBV27	NA	TRBJ2-5	CASSLGDRDVETQYF	TGTGCCAGCAGTTTAGGGGACAGGGACGTGGAGACCCAGTACTTC
TRBD1	TRBV5-4	NA	TRBJ1-1	CASSSVVPEGTGDETEAFF	TGTGCCAGCAGCTCGGTGGTTCCTGAAGGGACAGGGGATGAAACTGAAGCTTTCTTT
NA	TRBV2	once	TRBJ2-1	CASSLSGSSYNEQFF	TGTGCCAGCAGTCTTTCTGGGAGCTCCTACAATGAGCAGTTCTTC
NA	TRBV4-1	NA	TRBJ1-5	CASSQDLLQPQHF	TGCGCCAGCAGCCAAGATCTCCTTCAGCCCCAGCATTTT
NA	TRBV7-8	NA	TRBJ1-1	CASSPTTGRNTEAFF	TGTGCCAGCAGCCCAACGACAGGAAGGAACACTGAAGCTTTCTTT
NA	TRBV5-5	once	TRBJ1-2	CASSPQRTLGGYTF	TGTGCCAGCAGCCCCCAGCGTACCCTGGGTGGCTACACCTTC
NA	TRBV19	once	TRBJ1-5	CASRTTGGYNQPQHF	TGTGCCAGTAGGACGACGGGGGGTTACAATCAGCCCCAGCATTTT
NA	TRBV28	NA	TRBJ1-1	CASSLTGMEAFF	TGTGCCAGCAGTCTTACAGGGATGGAAGCTTTCTTT
NA	TRBV10-1	NA	TRBJ1-1	CASSESKSRTEAFF	TGCGCCAGCAGTGAGTCCAAAAGTCGGACTGAAGCTTTCTTT
NA	TRBV19	NA	TRBJ2-5	CASSTPGTAQETQYF	TGTGCCAGTAGTACGCCCGGGACTGCCCAAGAGACCCAGTACTTC
TRBD1	TRBV5-1	NA	TRBJ2-3	CASSSRDRVSTDTQYF	TGCGCCAGCAGCAGCCGGGACAGAGTAAGCACAGATACGCAGTATTTT
TRBD1	TRBV7-9	NA	TRBJ2-4	CASSSGQTQKAVQYF	TGTGCCAGCAGTTCGGGACAGACCCAAAAAGCGGTTCAGTACTTC
TRBD1	TRBV5-1	NA	TRBJ1-6	CASSLFPGDRGITSPLHF	TGCGCCAGCAGCTTGTTCCCGGGTGACAGGGGTATTACATCACCCCTCCACTTT
NA	TRBV25-1	NA	TRBJ1-5	CASSPGSSNQPQHF	TGTGCCAGCAGCCCAGGGTCTAGCAATCAGCCCCAGCATTTT